Following are 21 T cell receptor beta chains from one sample sequenced in a study of cytomegalovirus exposure and HLA in healthy donors. PCR was performed using 60 Vbeta and 13 Jbeta primers. This table comes from immunoSEQ multiplex PCR, and its TCRdb copy is limited to in-frame clones, with some not included. This table holds 120,000 or so clones, approximately 78% found once. Sequencing was performed on PBMCs. Receptor source: a woman in her forties in good health and CMV-seronegative.

The chain has TRBV7-3 and TRBJ2-3, with D tentatively TRBD2 (5 bases). The CDR3 consists of 14 residues. The germline V and J ends were trimmed by 5 bases and 3 bases, with 12 bases remaining between them. From germline, CDR1 is SGHTA and CDR2 FQGTGA. CDR3: CASSPGLGTDTQYF. DNA for the CDR3: TGTGCCAGCAGCCCTGGACTCGGAACAGATACGCAGTATTTT. Full variable domain (rest looked up from reference TRBV7-3 and TRBJ2-3): GAGVSQTPSNKVTEKGKYVELRCDPISGHTALYWYRQSLGQGPEFLIYFQGTGAADDSGLPNDRFFAVRPEGSVSTLKIQRTERGDSAVYLCASSPGLGTDTQYFGPGTRLTVL.

The chain combines TRBV2 with TRBJ2-7, with 12 bases matching TRBD2. The germline CDR1 and CDR2 sequences are SNHLY and FYNNEI. V lost 7 bases to trimming and J lost 3 bases; unmatched junction nucleotides: 7. This CDR3 has 15 amino acids. The chain's CDR3 is CASTPASGGVYEQYF. CDR3 nucleotide sequence: TGTGCCAGCACCCCCGCTAGCGGGGGGGTCTACGAGCAGTACTTC.

The rearrangement uses TRBV6-5 and TRBJ2-6; no clear D gene. The germline V gene encodes CDR1 MNHEY and CDR2 SVGAGI. CDR3 size: 16 residues. V lost 2 bases and J 0 bases, leaving 8 bases between the germline ends. The CDR3 region has the DNA TGTGCCAGCAGTTACGAACAGACCTCTGGGGCCAACGTCCTGACTTTC. Protein: CASSYEQTSGANVLTF.

This clone was detected once. This rearrangement joins TRBV2 to TRBJ1-1, with D possibly matching TRBD1 (6 bases). The CDR3 sequence is 16 residues long. Deletions cut 3 bases from V and 5 bases from J, with 19 bases between. Germline loops: CDR1 SNHLY, CDR2 FYNNEI. This chain's CDR3 is CASSDLLGERGTEAFF. CDR3 in DNA: TGTGCCAGCAGTGATCTTCTGGGTGAAAGGGGGACTGAAGCTTTCTTT.

This chain links TRBV9 with TRBJ2-1; D is possibly TRBD2 (6 bases). CDR3 length: 16 residues. CDR1 is SGDLS, CDR2 YYNGEE, per germline. V was shortened by 3 bases and J by 5 bases, with 18 bases between the two germline ends. The chain's CDR3 is CASSARGFGTNNEQFF. In DNA, the CDR3 is TGTGCCAGCAGCGCCCGGGGGTTTGGCACCAACAATGAGCAGTTCTTC. The full variable domain, rest sourced from reference TRBV9 and TRBJ2-1, is DSGVTQTPKHLITATGQRVTLRCSPRSGDLSVYWYQQSLDQGLQFLIQYYNGEERAKGNILERFSAQQFPDLHSELNLSSLELGDSALYFCASSARGFGTNNEQFFGPGTRLTVL.

The gene calls are TRBV4-1 and TRBJ1-1; 9 positions agree with TRBD1. Germline CDR1 is MGHRA and CDR2 is YSYEKL. The ends lost 0 bases at V and 3 bases at J; junction bases unmatched: 11. The CDR3 sequence is 18 residues long. The CDR3 DNA is TGCGCCAGCAGCCAAGATATTTACAGGGGGCTACAAGACACTGAAGCTTTCTTT. As protein: CASSQDIYRGLQDTEAFF.

The chain joins TRBV7-9 to TRBJ2-1, with TRBD2 identical over 12 bases. There are 15 residues in the CDR3. Germline V gives CDR1 SEHNR, CDR2 FQNEAQ (reference sequence). Germline trimming cut 2 bases from V and 4 bases from J; bases unmatched to any gene: 0. The CDR3 protein is CASSLLAGGYNEQFF. In nucleotides, the CDR3 is TGTGCCAGCAGCTTACTAGCGGGAGGGTACAATGAGCAGTTCTTC.

The chain combines TRBV14 with TRBJ2-6; unclear D gene. The CDR3 extends over 14 amino acids. Germline V CDR1 and CDR2: SGHDN, FVKESK. V shed 3 bases and J shed 1 base, with 4 bases lying between them. The chain's CDR3 is CASSHLSGANVLTF. As DNA, the CDR3 is TGTGCCAGCAGCCATCTGTCTGGGGCCAACGTCCTGACTTTC.

V and J are TRBV5-1 and TRBJ2-5, with 12 positions matching TRBD2. Per germline, CDR1 SGHRS and CDR2 YFSETQ. There are 17 residues in the CDR3. V was pared by 0 bases and J by 5 bases, with 8 bases of the junction left unmatched. CDR3 sequence (DNA): TGCGCCAGCAGCTTGGGGCTAGCGGGAGGGCAGTCGGAGACCCAGTACTTC. Protein: CASSLGLAGGQSETQYF. The whole variable domain, filled in from reference TRBV5-1 and TRBJ2-5, reads KAGVTQTPRYLIKTRGQQVTLSCSPISGHRSVSWYQQTPGQGLQFLFEYFSETQRNKGNFPGRFSGRQFSNSRSEMNVSTLELGDSALYLCASSLGLAGGQSETQYFGPGTRLLVL.

The V and J genes are TRBV7-2 and TRBJ1-5; a possible D gene is TRBD1 (6 bases). The CDR3 length is 14 residues. Germline-derived CDR1 and CDR2 are SGHTA and FQGNSA. V shed 5 bases and J shed 5 bases, with 13 bases lying between them. The chain's CDR3 is CASSPQGPYQPQHF. DNA of the CDR3: TGTGCCAGCAGCCCACAGGGTCCGTATCAGCCCCAGCATTTT.

This clone has a handful of counts. V is TRBV19 and J is TRBJ2-3, with TRBD2 as a possible D gene (6 bases). Germline CDR1 is LNHDA and CDR2 is SQIVND (reference sequence). The length of the CDR3 is 15 residues. Trimming left V 3 bases short and J 6 bases short, with 16 bases between. CDR3: CASSIQAGAPDTQYF. DNA for the CDR3: TGTGCCAGTAGTATTCAAGCGGGCGCCCCGGATACGCAGTATTTT.

The rearrangement uses TRBV28 and TRBJ2-7; 10 nucleotides line up with TRBD2. The germline V gene has CDR1 MDHEN and CDR2 SYDVKM. Losses at the gene ends were 4 bases for V and 0 bases for J; bases not matched to a gene: 9. This CDR3 contains 17 residues. The CDR3 is CASSSPISGRTSYEQYF. CDR3 bases: TGTGCCAGCAGTTCCCCGATTAGCGGGAGGACCTCCTACGAGCAGTACTTC.

The chain combines TRBV18 with TRBJ2-7; D ambiguous. The CDR3 runs to 13 residues. The V gene lost 0 bases and the J gene lost 2 bases, with 5 bases spanning the gap. Germline CDR1 is KGHSH and CDR2 is LQKENI. This CDR3 is CASSPPQPYEQYF. CDR3 nucleotides: TGTGCCAGCTCACCACCACAGCCCTACGAGCAGTACTTC.

Concerning this clone itself: Distinct nucleotide sequences in the sample also encode this CDR3. The J gene is TRBJ1-4, the V gene TRBV28; no firm D call. Trimming pared 3 bases from V and 5 bases from J, leaving 4 bases between. This CDR3 region has 12 residues. Germline lookup yields CDR1 MDHEN and CDR2 SYDVKM. The CDR3 region is CASSLRNEKLFF. DNA for the CDR3: TGTGCCAGCAGTTTGCGGAATGAAAAACTGTTTTTT.

The chain combines TRBV28 with TRBJ2-3; D possibly corresponds to TRBD1 (6 bases). V was trimmed by 2 bases and J by 6 bases, leaving 9 bases between them. CDR3 length equals 13 residues. The germline CDR1 and CDR2 sequences are MDHEN and SYDVKM. The CDR3 DNA reads TGTGCCAGCAGTTTAGGGGGCGCGGATACGCAGTATTTT. Translating it yields CASSLGGADTQYF.

V is TRBV11-2 and J is TRBJ2-3; 14 positions agree with TRBD2. The CDR3 has 16 residues. The J segment lost 11 bases and the V segment lost 3 bases, leaving 10 bases of the junction unmatched. CDR1 SGHAT and CDR2 FQNNGV come from the germline V gene. DNA for the CDR3: TGTGCCAGCAGCTTTTGGGGGACTAGCGGGAGTATGTGGCAGTATTTT. Protein: CASSFWGTSGSMWQYF.

The sample holds a few counts of this clone. CDR3 bases: TGTGCCAGCAGTTACAACAGGGGTAATAGAGATACGCAGTATTTT. Its translation: CASSYNRGNRDTQYF. This sequence joins TRBV6-5 and TRBJ2-3; 7 nucleotides line up with TRBD1. This CDR3 has 15 residues. The V segment lost 2 bases and the J segment 5 bases; nucleotides outside the gene matches: 7. Germline V gene data show CDR1 as MNHEY and CDR2 as SVGAGI.

The rearrangement links TRBV6-5 to TRBJ1-1, with 7 bases that match TRBD1. This CDR3 comprises 14 residues. After removal of 4 bases from V and 0 bases from J, the junction contained 2 bases not matched to a gene. Germline assignment: CDR1 MNHEY and CDR2 SVGAGI. CDR3 amino acids: CASSLQGMNTEAFF. The CDR3 DNA sequence: TGTGCCAGCAGTTTACAGGGGATGAACACTGAAGCTTTCTTT.

This chain uses TRBV5-1 with TRBJ1-2; a possible D gene is TRBD1 (5 bases). V lost 0 bases and J lost 10, with 13 bases in between. This CDR3 has 13 amino acids. Germline V CDR1 and CDR2: SGHRS, YFSETQ. For the CDR3, the DNA is TGCGCCAGCAGCTTGGACCCGACAGAATTCTACACCTTC. It codes for CASSLDPTEFYTF.

The genes are TRBV27 and TRBJ2-7, with 13 nucleotides matching TRBD2. V trimming: 4 bases; J trimming: 3 bases; junction bases outside the gene matches: 6. The CDR3 contains 16 residues. Germline loops: CDR1 MNHEY, CDR2 SMNVEV (reference sequence). The DNA for the CDR3 is TGTGCCAGCAGTTCAAGGACTAGCGGGAGTAGCTACGAGCAGTACTTC. Its translation: CASSSRTSGSSYEQYF.

V and J are TRBV14 and TRBJ2-7; D remains ambiguous. Trimming took 4 bases from V and 10 from J, leaving 20 bases between them. This CDR3 has 14 amino acids. The germline V gene has CDR1 SGHDN and CDR2 FVKESK. CDR3 sequence: CASSLSPAWRRQYF. CDR3 nucleotide sequence: TGTGCCAGCAGCCTTTCCCCGGCCTGGCGGCGCCAGTACTTC.